The TCR beta chain described here comes from a study of T cells in Graves' hyperthyroidism and ophthalmopathy. The wider study: Any treatment followed the collection of peripheral blood at initial diagnosis.

This CDR3 is 13 amino acids long. The V gene lost 6 bases and the J gene lost 0 bases, with 9 bases spanning the gap. Germline lookup yields CDR1 MNHEY and CDR2 SMNVEV (reference sequence). The TCR beta CDR3 regions underwent amplification using RNA transcripts as the source. RT-PCR in the first round (using the HTBI primer set) targeted the TCR CDR3. TCRdb re-derived calls from the multiplex PCR reads in MiXCR, one entry per CDR3 protein. The sample consists of roughly 500,000 distinct CDR3 sequences, roughly 13% of them appearing once. This clonotype came up many times. The receptor comes from a woman in her 30s with Graves' hyperthyroidism that later progressed to Graves' ophthalmopathy. The sample was blood. The V gene is TRBV27, the J gene TRBJ2-7, with D unclear. The CDR3 reads CASSSLSSYEQYF. The CDR3 nucleotides read TGTGCCAGCAGCTCACTCAGCTCCTACGAGCAGTACTTC.